This T cell receptor beta chain was captured by sequencing in a study of T-cell memory formation after mild COVID-19 (TCRdb year 2021). In terms of the full investigation: TCR sequence clusters from the two donors were largely donor specific. In two donors, T-cell clones that expanded and contracted after mild COVID-19 were tracked by sequencing TCRalpha and TCRbeta repertoires over time. The cohort comprised two young, previously healthy adult volunteers, one female and one male.

Points the paper makes about the study in general: SARS-CoV-2 specificity was not confirmed for the second-wave clones peaking on day 37. The detection of some responding clones in pre-infection memory suggests that pre-existing cross-reactive memory T cells joined the SARS-CoV-2 response. Balanced CD4/CD8 phenotypes were observed for clones contracting from day 15 to 85, whereas a bias towards CD4+ was observed for a second wave of clones expanding from day 15 to 37. Contracting CD4+ clones were located mainly in the CM and EM memory subsets, whereas CD8+ clones were found to be enriched in EMRA. Only two mild cases were covered in the study, and larger cohorts including severe cases with pre-infection samples were considered necessary.

Instrument on record: Illumina NovaSeq 6000. Using 5'RACE with constant-segment primers, TCRalpha and TCRbeta cDNA libraries were constructed, with sample barcodes and unique molecular identifiers added in the process. Trizol reagent was used to extract RNA from every sample. Amplification of the libraries took two PCR steps, and the second step added a second sample barcode plus Illumina TruSeq adapters. Libraries were sequenced on an Illumina NovaSeq with 2 x 150 bp paired-end reads. The study's processing was this. Demultiplexing of reads and collapsing into UMI-guided consensus sequences were performed with migec v1.2.7. Using mixcr v2.1.11, UMI consensuses were aligned to TRA and TRB V and J templates and then assembled into clonotypes. Clonotypes were classified as expanded or contracted when called significant by both edgeR and NoisET, with noise models trained on biological replicates. edgeR calls used a false discovery rate-adjusted p below 0.01 and a log2 fold-change threshold of 1. PCA with hierarchical clustering of max-normalized trajectories of the 1000 most abundant clonotypes was used as exploratory dynamics analysis. Separately sequenced CD4+ and CD8+ repertoires were used to assign the CD4 or CD8 phenotype of responding clones. TCRdb trimmed the raw reads at Q25, called clones with MiXCR and kept productive beta chains. For every CDR3 protein sequence, its rows merge into one entry that carries the most common genes and DNA. The V and J calls here are based on TCRdb, not the publication. The sample has 350,000 to 450,000 distinct CDR3 sequences on record, approximately 24% of them singletons. 8.8% of the sample lies in the top ten.

Taken from cysteine to phenylalanine, the CDR3 has 13 residues. Kept here is only the CDR3 DNA, which spans 39 bases and is read in frame from base 1. CDR1 GTSNPN and CDR2 SVGIG were looked up in the germline V gene (reference sequence). At the junction V is shortened by 1 base and J by 12 bases; bases outside the gene matches: 9. Ficoll-Paque density gradient centrifugation was used to isolate PBMCs. There are a few counts of this clonotype. Its antigen is still unknown. The record has no base qualities; no much larger clone is one base away. In this chain, TRBV30 is recombined with TRBJ2-1, with 7 bases aligning to TRBD1. This sequence was found in an adult woman who had mild COVID-19 (a few samples of this study predate the infection). The sample titles of this study are shuffled in the database, so cell type and time point are left out; the donor was told from shared clones. Sequenced input: PBMCs or a T cell subset sorted from them (not recorded which). The sequenced DNA: TGTGCCTGGAGTGAGGTGACAGGGAATAGGCAGTTCTTC. It encodes CAWSEVTGNRQFF.